This T cell receptor (beta chain) was found in a study of T-cell reconstitution after alpha-beta-depleted transplantation in children. It was with unique molecular identifiers that the TCRbeta library was prepared. Each CDR3 protein gets one entry after TCRdb re-called the PCR reads with MiXCR. The sample has about 300,000 distinct CDR3 sequences; 10% are singletons. General study findings and limits: Expanded graft clones numbering several hundred reportedly gave rise to alpha-beta T cells about two months after transplant.

This clonotype was counted many times. Its antigen is currently unknown. The origin of this receptor is a boy under three years old with acute myeloid leukemia, due to receive a stem cell transplant. The sequencing here drew on PBMCs, taken before TCRalphabeta/CD19-depleted stem cell transplant.

In DNA, the CDR3 is TGTGCCAGCAGCTCAGTCCCTAGCGCGAGAATAAAAAACATTCAGTACTTC. Translation gives CASSSVPSARIKNIQYF. This chain links TRBV13 with TRBJ2-4; a weak D match, TRBD2 (6 bases). The CDR3 has 17 residues. In germline, CDR1 is PRHDT, CDR2 FYEKMQ (reference sequence). V gave up 4 bases and J gave up 4 bases, with 20 bases separating them.